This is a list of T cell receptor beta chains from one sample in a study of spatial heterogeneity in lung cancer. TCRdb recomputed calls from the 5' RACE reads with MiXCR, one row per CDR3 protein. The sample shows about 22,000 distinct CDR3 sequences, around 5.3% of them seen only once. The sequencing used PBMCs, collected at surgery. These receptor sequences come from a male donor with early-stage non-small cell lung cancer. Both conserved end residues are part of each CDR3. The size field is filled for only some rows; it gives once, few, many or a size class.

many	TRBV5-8	CATYRGSSTDTQYF
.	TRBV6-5	CASSYGEAGNTIYF
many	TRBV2	CASSPGGRPSEQFF
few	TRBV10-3	CAIEGAGTNEQFF
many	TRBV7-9	CASSFLGQGTNEKLFF
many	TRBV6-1	CASSQDHYEQYF
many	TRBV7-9	CASSLDRPQGNTEAFF
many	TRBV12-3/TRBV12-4	CASSIILRTDTQYF
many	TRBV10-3	CAISDRGGTYEQYF
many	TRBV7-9	CASSHRVVGETQYF
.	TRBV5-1	CASSMDPSGTYNEQFF
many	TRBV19	CASSIRSDNQPQHF
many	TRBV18	CASSPRLTDTQYF
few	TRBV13	CASSAYRVEVKETQYF
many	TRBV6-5	CASSPDRAGYVQYF
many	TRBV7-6	CASSKQGGRSGEQFF
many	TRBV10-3	CAISEPSTGHTDTQYF
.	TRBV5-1	CASTPSNTGELFF
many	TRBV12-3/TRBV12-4	CASSWDLAAESGELFF
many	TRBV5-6	CASSRQGRGFNEQFF
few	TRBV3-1	CASSQDTAANYGYTF
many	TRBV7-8	CASSLGRGRTRGETQYF
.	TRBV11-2	CASSLAGNYEQYF
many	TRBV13	CASSRDRTQETQYF
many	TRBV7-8	CASSSRGPINSPLHF
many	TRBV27	CASSLSSAPGELFF
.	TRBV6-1	CASSLQGRTEAFF
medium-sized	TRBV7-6	CASSLPDSYEQYF
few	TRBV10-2	CASSEINNEQFF
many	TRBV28	CASSLIRGGLQETQYF
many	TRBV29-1	CSVRPGQGYEQYF
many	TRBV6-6	CASSTGRQNEKLFF
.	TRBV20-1	CSATTGPNYGYTF
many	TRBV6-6	CASRPTSGYNEQFF
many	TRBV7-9	CASSRFRSPNTGELFF
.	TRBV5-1	CASSSTGQGGYSPLHF
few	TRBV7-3	CASSLTGPREQFF
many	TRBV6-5	CASSLRTALAGDHEQYF
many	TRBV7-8	CASSLALGEHNEQYF
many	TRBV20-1	CSASIRSTDTQYF
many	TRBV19	CASSAGYLSYNEQFF
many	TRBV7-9	CASSPRIGSGELFF
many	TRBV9	CASSVGQINTGELFF
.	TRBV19	CASSLLPRSGQKFF
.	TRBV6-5	CASSSSGNTYEQYF
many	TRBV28	CASTLTGTGYSSYEQYF
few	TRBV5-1	CASSLAPGAVNTEAFF
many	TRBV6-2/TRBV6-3	CASQGWDYGYTF